The 19 T cell receptor beta chains given below trace back to one sample, sequenced in a study of chemoradiotherapy in HPV16-positive cancers. Clones were sequenced by immunoSEQ multiplex PCR, and TCRdb holds only the in-frame ones, with some missing. The table includes several thousand clones, around 79% detected once. Sequencing was performed on tumor tissue, taken from a patient who underwent chemoradiotherapy. These receptor sequences come from a human donor with HPV-associated anogenital cancer.

The sample holds a few counts of this clone. The rearrangement links TRBV11-3 to TRBJ1-2, with D tentatively TRBD1 (5 bases). The CDR3 extends over 17 amino acids. Germline-derived CDR1 and CDR2 are SGHNT and YENEEA. V was pared by 1 base and J by 4 bases, with 19 bases between. The CDR3 DNA follows: TGTGCCAGCAGCTTAGGGGGCAGGACCGACTCCCTCTATGGCTACACCTTC. Amino acid sequence: CASSLGGRTDSLYGYTF.

This chain connects TRBV6-1 to TRBJ1-5, with TRBD1 identical over 7 bases. Trimming removed 3 bases from V and 4 bases from J; junction bases left unmatched: 3. The CDR3 is made up of 14 amino acids. The germline CDR1 and CDR2 sequences are MNHNS and SASEGT. The CDR3 DNA follows: TGTGCCAGCAGTGATGGACAGGAGAATCAGCCCCAGCATTTT. It encodes CASSDGQENQPQHF.

The chain uses TRBV7-9 and TRBJ1-4; 8 nucleotides align to TRBD1. The CDR3 has 15 residues. With V trimmed by 4 bases and J by 7 bases, 8 bases remained unmatched. CDR1 and CDR2 (germline): SEHNR, FQNEAQ (reference sequence). The CDR3 reads CASSSYVQGAEKLFF. CDR3 in DNA: TGTGCCAGCAGCTCATACGTCCAGGGGGCTGAAAAACTGTTTTTT.

The chain links TRBV5-1 to TRBJ2-3; 10 nucleotides align to TRBD1. The CDR3 contains 16 residues. From germline, CDR1 is SGHRS and CDR2 YFSETQ. V was pared by 5 bases and J by 4 bases, with 10 bases of the junction left unmatched. The CDR3, as DNA: TGCGCCAGCAGTCTGAAGACAGGGGGCCCCGCAGATACGCAGTATTTT. It codes for CASSLKTGGPADTQYF. Looking up the rest from reference TRBV5-1 and TRBJ2-3 gives the full variable domain: KAGVTQTPRYLIKTRGQQVTLSCSPISGHRSVSWYQQTPGQGLQFLFEYFSETQRNKGNFPGRFSGRQFSNSRSEMNVSTLELGDSALYLCASSLKTGGPADTQYFGPGTRLTVL.

V is TRBV7-8 and J is TRBJ1-6; unclear D gene. Trimming took 1 base from V and 12 from J, leaving 10 bases between them. In germline, CDR1 is SGHVS, CDR2 FQNEAQ. This CDR3 has 13 residues. DNA of the CDR3: TGTGCCAGCAGCTTAGAACAGCCATTACCCCTCCACTTT. Its translation: CASSLEQPLPLHF. Looking up the rest from reference TRBV7-8 and TRBJ1-6 gives the full variable domain: GAGVSQSPRYKVAKRGQDVALRCDPISGHVSLFWYQQALGQGPEFLTYFQNEAQLDKSGLPSDRFFAERPEGSVSTLKIQRTQQEDSAVYLCASSLEQPLPLHFGNGTRLTVT.

V and J are TRBV2 and TRBJ2-3; D may match TRBD1 or TRBD2 (5 bases each). V lost 6 bases and J 3 bases, leaving 10 bases between the germline ends. This CDR3 is 13 amino acids long. Germline V CDR1 and CDR2: SNHLY, FYNNEI. The DNA for the CDR3 is TGTGCCAGCAGGGCCAGGGAGACAGATACGCAGTATTTT. Amino acids: CASRARETDTQYF.

V usage is TRBV29-1 and J usage is TRBJ1-2; D not resolved. Trimming took 6 bases from V and 7 from J, leaving 18 bases between them. The germline V gene encodes CDR1 SQVTM and CDR2 ANQGSEA. CDR3 length: 13 amino acids. CDR3 protein: CSVRTQVVSGYTF. Here the CDR3 DNA reads TGCAGCGTCAGGACGCAGGTCGTGAGTGGCTACACCTTC.

V is TRBV11-1 and J is TRBJ2-1; 7 bases map to TRBD2. The germline V gene encodes CDR1 SGHAT and CDR2 FQDESV (reference sequence). The CDR3 runs to 15 residues. V gave up 3 bases and J gave up 4 bases; unmatched junction bases: 6. CDR3 bases: TGTGCCAGCAGCTTTAAAAGTAGCGGGTACAATGAGCAGTTCTTC. This gives the protein CASSFKSSGYNEQFF.

V is TRBV14 and J is TRBJ2-5; D call uncertain. The V gene's germline CDR1 is SGHDN and CDR2 FVKESK. V was clipped by 2 bases and J by 7 bases, with 8 bases between them. The CDR3 covers 12 residues. The CDR3 DNA reads as TGTGCCAGCAGCCAACTCCCGGGGACCCAGTACTTC. Protein sequence: CASSQLPGTQYF.

About this clone itself: Other DNA variants within this sample encode the same CDR3. The CDR3 coding sequence is TGTGCCAGCAGCCAAGCACCCAAAGAGACCCAGTACTTC. The encoded protein is CASSQAPKETQYF. This chain links TRBV14 with TRBJ2-5; D not resolved. V was shortened by 1 base and J by 3 bases, with 6 bases between the two germline ends. Germline V gives CDR1 SGHDN, CDR2 FVKESK. The CDR3 is made up of 13 amino acids.

This chain connects TRBV7-2 to TRBJ2-7; D not certain. This CDR3 spans 13 amino acids. Germline assignment: CDR1 SGHTA and CDR2 FQGNSA. V shed 2 bases and J shed 3 bases, with 8 bases lying between them. The CDR3 DNA sequence: TGTGCCAGCAGCTTAAACAGTATCTACGAGCAGTACTTC. Translation gives CASSLNSIYEQYF. Based on the CDR3 plus reference TRBV7-2 and TRBJ2-7, the full variable domain is GAGVSQSPSNKVTEKGKDVELRCDPISGHTALYWYRQSLGQGLEFLIYFQGNSAPDKSGLPSDRFSAERTGGSVSTLTIQRTQQEDSAVYLCASSLNSIYEQYFGPGTRLTVT.

The rearrangement joins TRBV7-3 to TRBJ2-1, with 9 bases aligning to TRBD1. Germline CDR1 reads SGHTA; CDR2 reads FQGTGA. J was trimmed by 10 bases and V by 5 bases; bases with no gene match: 12. The CDR3 runs to 15 residues. As DNA, the CDR3 is TGTGCCAGCAGCCAAACAGGGGGCTACTCGGTAGAGCAGTTCTTC. Translating it yields CASSQTGGYSVEQFF.

In its sample, this clone was seen once. This chain joins TRBV4-2 and TRBJ2-3; 12 bases line up with TRBD2. The CDR3 is 16 residues long. Germline CDR1 and CDR2: LGHNA and YNFKEQ. V gave up 1 base and J gave up 6 bases; unmatched junction bases: 5. DNA for the CDR3: TGTGCCAGCAGCCAAGCTAGCGGGGGGGCGACGGATACGCAGTATTTT. It yields the protein CASSQASGGATDTQYF.

The chain joins TRBV29-1 to TRBJ2-7, with a possible D match to TRBD2 (5 bases). The germline V and J ends were trimmed by 1 base and 3 bases, with 7 bases remaining between them. The CDR3 is made up of 12 amino acids. The germline gives CDR1 SQVTM, CDR2 ANQGSEA. Here the CDR3 reads CSVEVAGYEQYF. In nucleotides, the CDR3 is TGCAGCGTTGAAGTTGCGGGCTACGAGCAGTACTTC.

The V call is TRBV2, the J call TRBJ1-6, with a tentative D call TRBD1 (5 bases). Germline loops: CDR1 SNHLY, CDR2 FYNNEI. Trimming took off 7 bases at V and 9 bases at J, with 13 bases between the two ends. The CDR3 totals 13 residues. This CDR3 is CASKGQGVSPLHF. CDR3 bases: TGTGCCAGCAAAGGGCAGGGAGTTTCACCCCTCCACTTT.

This clone has more than one count but fewer than ten. The CDR3 loop is CASSERTGKETQYF. CDR3 nucleotide sequence: TGTGCCAGCAGTGAGCGGACAGGGAAAGAGACCCAGTACTTC. This chain links TRBV6-1 with TRBJ2-5, with 8 bases matching TRBD1. V lost 3 bases, J lost 3 bases, and 3 bases stayed unmatched. CDR3 length equals 14 residues. In germline, CDR1 is MNHNS, CDR2 SASEGT.

The chain links TRBV30 to TRBJ2-7; D is perhaps TRBD1 or TRBD2 (5 bases each). Trimming took 0 bases from V and 2 from J, leaving 17 bases between them. The germline V gene has CDR1 GTSNPN and CDR2 SVGIG (reference sequence). The CDR3 has 16 residues. The CDR3, as DNA: TGTGCCTGGAGTGTACTAGGGGCCGCGGTACCCTACGAGCAGTACTTC. As protein: CAWSVLGAAVPYEQYF.

CDR3 sequence reads: CASSLRPAGAGGWDEQYF. In DNA form, the CDR3 reads TGTGCCAGCAGCTTAAGGCCAGCGGGAGCCGGGGGGTGGGACGAGCAGTACTTC. The rearrangement joins TRBV7-8 to TRBJ2-7; 8 bases map to TRBD2. The ends lost 2 bases at V and 5 bases at J; junction bases unmatched: 17. Germline-derived CDR1 and CDR2 are SGHVS and FQNEAQ. The CDR3 totals 18 residues.

In its sample, this clone was seen once. The V and J genes are TRBV10-3 and TRBJ2-2; possible D gene TRBD1, 6 bases. Trimming cost V 6 bases and J 7 bases, with 12 bases left between them. CDR1 and CDR2 (germline): ENHRY, SYGVKD. This CDR3 region has 13 residues. The CDR3 region has the DNA TGTGCCATCAGGGACAGTTTAGGCGGGGAGCTGTTTTTT. It specifies CAIRDSLGGELFF.